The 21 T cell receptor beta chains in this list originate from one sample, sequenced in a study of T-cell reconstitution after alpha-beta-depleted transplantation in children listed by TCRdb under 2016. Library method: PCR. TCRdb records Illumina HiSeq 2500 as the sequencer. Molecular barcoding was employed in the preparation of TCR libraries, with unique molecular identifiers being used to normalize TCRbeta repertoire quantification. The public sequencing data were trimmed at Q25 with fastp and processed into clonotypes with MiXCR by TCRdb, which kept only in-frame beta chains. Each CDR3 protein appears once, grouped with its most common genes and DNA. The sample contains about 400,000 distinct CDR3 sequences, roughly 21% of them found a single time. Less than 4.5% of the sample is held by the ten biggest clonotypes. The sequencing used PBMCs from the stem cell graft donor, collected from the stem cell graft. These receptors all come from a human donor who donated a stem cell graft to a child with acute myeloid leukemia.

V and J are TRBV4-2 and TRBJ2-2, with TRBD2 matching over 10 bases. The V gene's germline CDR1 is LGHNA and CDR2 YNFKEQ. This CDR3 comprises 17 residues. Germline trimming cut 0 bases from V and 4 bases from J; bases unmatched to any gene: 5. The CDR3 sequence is CASSQESSGRATGELFF. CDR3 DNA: TGTGCCAGCAGCCAAGAAAGCAGCGGGAGGGCCACCGGGGAGCTGTTTTTT.

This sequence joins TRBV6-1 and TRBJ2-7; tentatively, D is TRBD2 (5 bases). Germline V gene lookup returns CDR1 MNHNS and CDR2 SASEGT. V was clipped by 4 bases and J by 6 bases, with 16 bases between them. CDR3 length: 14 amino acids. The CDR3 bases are TGTGCCAGCAGTGGCCCGAGGGATTTCGGCGAGCAGTACTTC. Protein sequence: CASSGPRDFGEQYF.

Here the CDR3 reads CATSRTTPRLAGGLPEQFF. The CDR3 DNA sequence: TGTGCCACCAGCAGAACAACCCCACGGCTAGCGGGAGGGCTCCCTGAGCAGTTCTTC. The V and J genes are TRBV15 and TRBJ2-1; 12 bases align to TRBD2. CDR3 length: 19 residues. Germline-derived CDR1 and CDR2 are LNHNV and YYDKDF (reference sequence). V shed 2 bases and J 9 bases; nucleotides not matched to a gene: 17.

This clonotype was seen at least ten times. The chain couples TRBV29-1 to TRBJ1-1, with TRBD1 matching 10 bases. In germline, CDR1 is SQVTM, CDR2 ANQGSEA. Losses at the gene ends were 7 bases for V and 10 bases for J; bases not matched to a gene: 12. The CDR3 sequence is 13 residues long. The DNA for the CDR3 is TGCAGCGCCATGACAGGGGGCGCGTCGGTAGCTTTCTTT. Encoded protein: CSAMTGGASVAFF.

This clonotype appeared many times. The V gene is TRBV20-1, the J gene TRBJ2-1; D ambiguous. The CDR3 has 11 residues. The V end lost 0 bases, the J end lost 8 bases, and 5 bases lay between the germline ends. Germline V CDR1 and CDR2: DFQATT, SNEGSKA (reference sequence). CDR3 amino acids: CSARDGYEQFF. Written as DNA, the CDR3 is TGCAGTGCTAGAGATGGCTATGAGCAGTTCTTC.

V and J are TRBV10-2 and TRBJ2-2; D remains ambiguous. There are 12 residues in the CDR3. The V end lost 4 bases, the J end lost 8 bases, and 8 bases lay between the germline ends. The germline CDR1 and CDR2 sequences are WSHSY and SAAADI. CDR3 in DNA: TGCGCCAGCAGTGTCCGCGGAGGGGAGCTGTTTTTT. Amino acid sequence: CASSVRGGELFF.

The CDR3 loop reads CASSRQAAYEQYF. CDR3 DNA: TGTGCCAGCAGTCGACAAGCGGCCTACGAGCAGTACTTC. The J gene is TRBJ2-7, the V gene TRBV25-1; TRBD2 is a possible D gene (5 bases). Trimming stripped 5 bases from V and 2 bases from J, with 10 bases between. The CDR3 spans 13 residues. CDR1 is MGHDK, CDR2 SYGVNS, per germline.

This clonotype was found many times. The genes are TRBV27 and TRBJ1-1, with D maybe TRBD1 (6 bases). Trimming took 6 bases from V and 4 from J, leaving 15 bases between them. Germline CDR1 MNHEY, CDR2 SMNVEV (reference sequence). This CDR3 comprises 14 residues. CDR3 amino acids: CASSLNLGGTEAFF. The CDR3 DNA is TGTGCCAGCAGCCTCAATTTAGGGGGCACTGAAGCTTTCTTT.

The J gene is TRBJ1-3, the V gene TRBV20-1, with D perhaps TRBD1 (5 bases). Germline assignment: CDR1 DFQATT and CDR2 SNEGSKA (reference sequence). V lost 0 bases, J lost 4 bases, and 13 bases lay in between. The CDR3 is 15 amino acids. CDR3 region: CSARDRRGWGNTIYF. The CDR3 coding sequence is TGCAGTGCTAGAGATCGAAGGGGTTGGGGAAACACCATATATTTT.

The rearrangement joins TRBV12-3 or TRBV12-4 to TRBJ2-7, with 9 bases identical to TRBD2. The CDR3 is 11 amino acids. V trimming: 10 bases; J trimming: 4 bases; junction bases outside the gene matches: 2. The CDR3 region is CATTSGYEQYF. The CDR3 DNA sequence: TGTGCCACCACTAGCGGGTACGAGCAGTACTTC.

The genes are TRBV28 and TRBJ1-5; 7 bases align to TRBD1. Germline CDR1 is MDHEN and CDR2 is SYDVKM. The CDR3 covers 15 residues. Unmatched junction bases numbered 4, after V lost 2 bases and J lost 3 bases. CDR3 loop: CASSLQQGFNQPQHF. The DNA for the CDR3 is TGTGCCAGCAGTTTACAACAGGGGTTCAATCAGCCCCAGCATTTT.

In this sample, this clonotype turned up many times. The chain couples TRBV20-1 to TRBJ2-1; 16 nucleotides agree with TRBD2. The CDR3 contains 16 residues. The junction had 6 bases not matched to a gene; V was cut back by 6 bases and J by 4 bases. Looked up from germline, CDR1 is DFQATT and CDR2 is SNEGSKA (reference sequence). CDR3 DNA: TGCAGTGCCACCGGGACTAGCGGGAGGGGATACAATGAGCAGTTCTTC. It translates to CSATGTSGRGYNEQFF.

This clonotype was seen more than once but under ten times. This CDR3 is CASSLSRVSETQYF. As DNA, the CDR3 is TGTGCCAGCAGTTTATCAAGGGTTTCGGAGACCCAGTACTTC. V gene TRBV27 combines with J gene TRBJ2-5; D unresolved. The V gene's germline CDR1 is MNHEY and CDR2 SMNVEV (reference sequence). The CDR3 loop spans 14 amino acids. The V and J ends lost 0 bases and 5 bases respectively, with 10 bases between them.

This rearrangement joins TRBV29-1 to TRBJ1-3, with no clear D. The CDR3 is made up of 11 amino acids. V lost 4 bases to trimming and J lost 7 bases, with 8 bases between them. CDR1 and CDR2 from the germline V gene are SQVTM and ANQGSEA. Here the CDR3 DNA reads TGCAGCGTTGGACTTCAGAACACCATATATTTT. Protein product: CSVGLQNTIYF. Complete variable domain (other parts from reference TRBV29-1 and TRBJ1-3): SAVISQKPSRDICQRGTSLTIQCQVDSQVTMMFWYRQQPGQSLTLIATANQGSEATYESGFVIDKFPISRPNLTFSTLTVSNMSPEDSSIYLCSVGLQNTIYFGEGSWLTVV.

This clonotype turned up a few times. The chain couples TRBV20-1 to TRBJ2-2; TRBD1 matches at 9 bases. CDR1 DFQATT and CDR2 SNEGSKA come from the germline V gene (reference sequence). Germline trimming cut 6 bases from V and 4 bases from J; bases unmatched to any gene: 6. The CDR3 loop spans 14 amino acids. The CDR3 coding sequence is TGCAGTGCACCGGGACAGGGATTCACCGGGGAGCTGTTTTTT. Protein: CSAPGQGFTGELFF.

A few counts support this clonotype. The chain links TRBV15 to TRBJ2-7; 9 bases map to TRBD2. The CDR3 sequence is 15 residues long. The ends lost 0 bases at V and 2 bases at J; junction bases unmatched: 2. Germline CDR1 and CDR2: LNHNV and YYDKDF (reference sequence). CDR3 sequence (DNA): TGTGCCACCAGCAGAGAAGGCGGGAGGGCCTACGAGCAGTACTTC. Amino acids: CATSREGGRAYEQYF. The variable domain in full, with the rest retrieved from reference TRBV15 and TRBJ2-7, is DAMVIQNPRYQVTQFGKPVTLSCSQTLNHNVMYWYQQKSSQAPKLLFHYYDKDFNNEADTPDNFQSRRPNTSFCFLDIRSPGLGDTAMYLCATSREGGRAYEQYFGPGTRLTVT.

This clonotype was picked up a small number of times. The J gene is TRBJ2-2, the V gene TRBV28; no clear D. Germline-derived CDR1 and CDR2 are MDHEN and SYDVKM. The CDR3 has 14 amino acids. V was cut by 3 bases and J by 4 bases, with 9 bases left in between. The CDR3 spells CASSFAGSTGELFF. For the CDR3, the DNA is TGTGCCAGCAGTTTTGCAGGTTCCACCGGGGAGCTGTTTTTT.

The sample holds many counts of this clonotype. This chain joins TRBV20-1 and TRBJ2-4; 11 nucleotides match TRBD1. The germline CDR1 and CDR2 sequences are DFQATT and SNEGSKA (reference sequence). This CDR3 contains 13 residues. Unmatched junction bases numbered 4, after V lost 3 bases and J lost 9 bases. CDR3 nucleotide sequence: TGCAGTGCTAGTGGACAGGGGGCAATCATTCAGTACTTC. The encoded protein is CSASGQGAIIQYF.

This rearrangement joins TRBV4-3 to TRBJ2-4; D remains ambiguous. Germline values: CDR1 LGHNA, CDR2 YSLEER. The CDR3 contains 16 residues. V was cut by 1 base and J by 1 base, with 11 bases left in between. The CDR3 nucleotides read TGCGCCAGCAGCCAAGGGACCTTTCGCGCCAAAAACATTCAGTACTTC. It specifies CASSQGTFRAKNIQYF.

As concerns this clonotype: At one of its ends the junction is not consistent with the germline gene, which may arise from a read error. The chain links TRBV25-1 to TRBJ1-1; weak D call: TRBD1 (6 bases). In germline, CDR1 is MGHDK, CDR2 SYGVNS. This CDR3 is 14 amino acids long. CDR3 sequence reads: CASGEGQLNTEAFF. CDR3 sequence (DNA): TGTGCCAGCGGTGAGGGACAATTGAACACTGAAGCTTTCTTT.

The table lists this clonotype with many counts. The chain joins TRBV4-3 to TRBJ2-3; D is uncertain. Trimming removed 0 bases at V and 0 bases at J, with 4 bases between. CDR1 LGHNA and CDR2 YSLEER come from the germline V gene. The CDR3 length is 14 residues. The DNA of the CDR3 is TGCGCCAGCAGCCAAGATAGGAGCACAGATACGCAGTATTTT. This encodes CASSQDRSTDTQYF.